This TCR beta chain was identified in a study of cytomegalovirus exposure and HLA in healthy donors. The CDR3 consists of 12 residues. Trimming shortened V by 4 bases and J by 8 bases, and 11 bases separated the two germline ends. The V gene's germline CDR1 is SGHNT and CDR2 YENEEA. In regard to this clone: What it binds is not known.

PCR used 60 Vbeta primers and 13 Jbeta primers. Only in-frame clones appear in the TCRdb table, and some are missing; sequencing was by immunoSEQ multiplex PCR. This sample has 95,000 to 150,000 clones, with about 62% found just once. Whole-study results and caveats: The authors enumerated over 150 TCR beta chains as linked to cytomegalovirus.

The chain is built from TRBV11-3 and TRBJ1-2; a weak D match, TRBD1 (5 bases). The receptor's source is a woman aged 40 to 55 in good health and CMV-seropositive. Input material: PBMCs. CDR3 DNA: TGTGCCAGCAGCTCCAGGGTGGGCGGCTACACCTTC. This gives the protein CASSSRVGGYTF.